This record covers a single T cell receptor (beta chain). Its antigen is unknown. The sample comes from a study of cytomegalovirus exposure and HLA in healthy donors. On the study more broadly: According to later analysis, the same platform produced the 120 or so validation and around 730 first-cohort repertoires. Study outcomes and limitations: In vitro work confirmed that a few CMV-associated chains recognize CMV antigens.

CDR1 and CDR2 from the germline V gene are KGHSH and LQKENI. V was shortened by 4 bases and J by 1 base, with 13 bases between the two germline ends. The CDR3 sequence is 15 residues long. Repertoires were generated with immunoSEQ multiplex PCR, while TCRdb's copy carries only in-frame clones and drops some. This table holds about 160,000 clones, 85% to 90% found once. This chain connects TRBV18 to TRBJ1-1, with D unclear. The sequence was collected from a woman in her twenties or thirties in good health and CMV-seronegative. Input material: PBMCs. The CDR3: CASSLYMAENTEAFF. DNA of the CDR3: TGTGCCAGCTCACTGTATATGGCGGAGAACACTGAAGCTTTCTTT.